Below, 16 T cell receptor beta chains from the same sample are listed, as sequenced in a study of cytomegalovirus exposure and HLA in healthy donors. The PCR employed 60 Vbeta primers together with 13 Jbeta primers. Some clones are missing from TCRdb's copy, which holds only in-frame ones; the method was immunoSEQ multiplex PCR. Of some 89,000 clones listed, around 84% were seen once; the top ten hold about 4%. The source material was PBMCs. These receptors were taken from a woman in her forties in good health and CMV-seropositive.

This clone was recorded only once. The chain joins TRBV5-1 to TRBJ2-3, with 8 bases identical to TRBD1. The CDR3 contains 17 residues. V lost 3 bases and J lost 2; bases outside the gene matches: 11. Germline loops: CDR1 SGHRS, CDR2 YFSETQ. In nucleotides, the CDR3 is TGCGCCAGCAGCTCTGGACCTGACAGGGGAAACACAGATACGCAGTATTTT. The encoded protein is CASSSGPDRGNTDTQYF.

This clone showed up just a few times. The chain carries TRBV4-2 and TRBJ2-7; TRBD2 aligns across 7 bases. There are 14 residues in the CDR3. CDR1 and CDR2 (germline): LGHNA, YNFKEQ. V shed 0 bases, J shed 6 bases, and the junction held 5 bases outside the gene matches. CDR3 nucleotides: TGTGCCAGCAGCCAAGATCGGGAGGCCTCCGAGCAGTACTTC. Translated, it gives CASSQDREASEQYF.

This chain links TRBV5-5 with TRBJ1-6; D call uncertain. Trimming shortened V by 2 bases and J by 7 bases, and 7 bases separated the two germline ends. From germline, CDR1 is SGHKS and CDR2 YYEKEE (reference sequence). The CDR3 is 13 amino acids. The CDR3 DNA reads TGTGCCAGCAGCTTAACGGGGAATTCACCCCTCCACTTT. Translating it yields CASSLTGNSPLHF.

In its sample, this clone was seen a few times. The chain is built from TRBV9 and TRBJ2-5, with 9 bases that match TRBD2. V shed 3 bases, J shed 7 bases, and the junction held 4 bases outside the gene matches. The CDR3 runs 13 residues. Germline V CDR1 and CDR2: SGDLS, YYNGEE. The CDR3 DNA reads TGTGCCAGCAGCGAGACTAGCGGCGGGACCCAGTACTTC. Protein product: CASSETSGGTQYF.

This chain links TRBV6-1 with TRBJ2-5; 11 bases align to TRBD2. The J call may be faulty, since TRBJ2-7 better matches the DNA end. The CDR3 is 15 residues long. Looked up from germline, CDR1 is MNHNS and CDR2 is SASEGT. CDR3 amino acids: CASSDRTSGSYEQYF. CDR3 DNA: TGTGCCAGCAGTGACCGGACTAGCGGGTCCTACGAGCAGTACTTC.

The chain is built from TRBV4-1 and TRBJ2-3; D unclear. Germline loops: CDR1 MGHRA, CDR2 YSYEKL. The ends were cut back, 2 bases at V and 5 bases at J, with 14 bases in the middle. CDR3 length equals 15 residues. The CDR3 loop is CASSQLSRVGDTQYF. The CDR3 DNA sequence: TGCGCCAGCAGCCAATTGAGTCGGGTGGGAGATACGCAGTATTTT.

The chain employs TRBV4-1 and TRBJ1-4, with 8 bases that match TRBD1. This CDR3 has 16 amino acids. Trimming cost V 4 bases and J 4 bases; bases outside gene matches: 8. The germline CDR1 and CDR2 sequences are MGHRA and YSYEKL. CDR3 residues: CASSPNPGQVNEKLFF. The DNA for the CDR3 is TGCGCCAGCAGCCCGAACCCGGGACAGGTTAATGAAAAACTGTTTTTT.

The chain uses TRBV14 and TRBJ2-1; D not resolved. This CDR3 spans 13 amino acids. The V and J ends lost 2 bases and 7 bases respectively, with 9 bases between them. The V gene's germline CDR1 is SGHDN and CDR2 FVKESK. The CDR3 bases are TGTGCCAGCAGCCAATTAGTTTATAATGAGCAGTTCTTC. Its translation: CASSQLVYNEQFF.

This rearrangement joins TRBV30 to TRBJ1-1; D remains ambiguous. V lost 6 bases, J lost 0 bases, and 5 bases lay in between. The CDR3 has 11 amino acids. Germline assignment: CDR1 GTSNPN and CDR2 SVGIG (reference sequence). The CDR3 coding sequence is TGTGCCTGCCAGTTGAACACTGAAGCTTTCTTT. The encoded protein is CACQLNTEAFF.

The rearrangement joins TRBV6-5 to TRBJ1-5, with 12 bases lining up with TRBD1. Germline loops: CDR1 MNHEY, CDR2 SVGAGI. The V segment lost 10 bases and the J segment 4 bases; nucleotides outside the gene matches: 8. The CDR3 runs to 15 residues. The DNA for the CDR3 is TGTGCCACCGCCGGGACAGGGGGCGCGAATCAGCCCCAGCATTTT. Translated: CATAGTGGANQPQHF.

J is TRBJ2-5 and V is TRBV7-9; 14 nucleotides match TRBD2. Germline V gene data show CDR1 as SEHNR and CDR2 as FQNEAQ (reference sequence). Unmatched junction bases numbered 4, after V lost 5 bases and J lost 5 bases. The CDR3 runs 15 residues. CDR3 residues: CASSPRTSGRETQYF. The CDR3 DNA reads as TGTGCCAGCAGCCCAAGGACTAGCGGGAGGGAGACCCAGTACTTC.

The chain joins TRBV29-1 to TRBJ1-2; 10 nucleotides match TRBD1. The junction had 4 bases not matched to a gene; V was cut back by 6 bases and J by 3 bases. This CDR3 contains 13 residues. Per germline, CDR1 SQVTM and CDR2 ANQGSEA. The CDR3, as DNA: TGCAGCGTCTCGACAGGGGGCGACTATGGCTACACCTTC. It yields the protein CSVSTGGDYGYTF.

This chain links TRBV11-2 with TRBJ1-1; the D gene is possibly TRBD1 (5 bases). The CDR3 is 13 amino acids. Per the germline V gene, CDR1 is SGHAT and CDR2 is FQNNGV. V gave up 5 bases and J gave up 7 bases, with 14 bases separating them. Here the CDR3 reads CASSPGGTVEAFF. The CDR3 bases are TGTGCCAGCAGCCCGGGGGGGACGGTTGAAGCTTTCTTT.

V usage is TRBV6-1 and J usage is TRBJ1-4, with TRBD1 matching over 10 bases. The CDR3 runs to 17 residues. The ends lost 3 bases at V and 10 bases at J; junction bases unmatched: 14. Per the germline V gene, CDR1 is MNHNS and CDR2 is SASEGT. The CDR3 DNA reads TGTGCCAGCAGTGACCTGGACAGGGGGTCCCCTTATGTAAAACTGTTTTTT. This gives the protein CASSDLDRGSPYVKLFF.

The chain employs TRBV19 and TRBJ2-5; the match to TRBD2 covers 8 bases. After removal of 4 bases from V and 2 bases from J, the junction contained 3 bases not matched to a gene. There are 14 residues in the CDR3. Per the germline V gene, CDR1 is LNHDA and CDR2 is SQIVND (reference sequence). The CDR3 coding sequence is TGTGCCAGTAGTACCACTAGCGGACAAGAGACCCAGTACTTC. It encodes CASSTTSGQETQYF.

As DNA, the CDR3 is TGTGCCAGCAGCACAGGGTGGAACACTGAAGCTTTCTTT. Translating it yields CASSTGWNTEAFF. The gene calls are TRBV9 and TRBJ1-1; weak D call: TRBD1 (6 bases). Germline values: CDR1 SGDLS, CDR2 YYNGEE. V lost 4 bases and J 1 base, leaving 8 bases between the germline ends. The CDR3 extends over 13 amino acids.